The 9 T cell receptor beta chains presented below share a single source sample, sequenced in a study of cytomegalovirus exposure and HLA in healthy donors. PCR used 60 Vbeta primers and 13 Jbeta primers. The table came from immunoSEQ multiplex PCR; TCRdb's copy has only in-frame clones and leaves some out. The table has approximately 100,000 clones, 69% seen once. The sample comprised PBMCs. These receptor sequences come from a female donor in good health and CMV-seronegative.

The V gene is TRBV7-2, the J gene TRBJ2-7; 7 positions agree with TRBD2. The CDR3 runs 14 residues. After removal of 5 bases from V and 4 bases from J, the junction contained 8 bases not matched to a gene. Germline V CDR1 and CDR2: SGHTA, FQGNSA. DNA of the CDR3: TGTGCCAGCAGCAGCCAGCGCGGGGGATACGAGCAGTACTTC. Translated: CASSSQRGGYEQYF.

This clone was counted only a few times. The gene calls are TRBV5-6 and TRBJ1-1; D perhaps matches TRBD1 (5 bases). V lost 4 bases to trimming and J lost 4 bases, with 17 bases between them. The CDR3 has 15 residues. Germline V lookup: CDR1 SGHDT, CDR2 YYEEEE. The CDR3 nucleotides are TGTGCCAGCAGCCCCCCCTTGGGGGGGTCCACTGAAGCTTTCTTT. It is translated as CASSPPLGGSTEAFF. The full variable domain, its missing parts supplied by reference TRBV5-6 and TRBJ1-1, is DAGVTQSPTHLIKTRGQQVTLRCSPKSGHDTVSWYQQALGQGPQFIFQYYEEEERQRGNFPDRFSGHQFPNYSSELNVNALLLGDSALYLCASSPPLGGSTEAFFGQGTRLTVV.

About this clone: The identical CDR3 is also encoded by other nucleotide sequences in the sample. The rearrangement links TRBV5-1 to TRBJ2-7; tentatively, D is TRBD1 (6 bases). Trimming stripped 4 bases from V and 1 base from J, with 12 bases between. The CDR3 is 14 amino acids. CDR1 and CDR2 from the germline V gene are SGHRS and YFSETQ. The CDR3 bases are TGCGCCAGCAGCCCCCGACAGGCTTCCTACGAGCAGTACTTC. Encoded protein: CASSPRQASYEQYF.

The genes are TRBV2 and TRBJ2-2; TRBD2 matches at 11 bases. CDR3 length equals 12 residues. Per germline, CDR1 SNHLY and CDR2 FYNNEI. Trimming removed 8 bases from V and 7 bases from J; junction bases left unmatched: 0. CDR3 residues: CASGTSGGELFF. CDR3 DNA sequence: TGTGCCAGCGGGACTAGCGGCGGGGAGCTGTTTTTT.

V gene TRBV6-5 combines with J gene TRBJ2-7, with D possibly matching TRBD1 (5 bases). Germline V CDR1 and CDR2: MNHEY, SVGAGI. The V and J ends lost 0 bases and 6 bases respectively, with 15 bases between them. CDR3 length: 15 amino acids. The CDR3 region has the DNA TGTGCCAGCAGTTACTCTGACAGACCCCCTACCGAGCAGTACTTC. Translating it yields CASSYSDRPPTEQYF.

This clone was picked up one time. V and J are TRBV29-1 and TRBJ2-1; TRBD2 agrees at 7 bases. Germline lookup yields CDR1 SQVTM and CDR2 ANQGSEA. Trimming at V came to 4 bases and at J to 0 bases, leaving 6 bases not matched to a gene. This CDR3 is built from 15 residues. CDR3 coding DNA: TGCAGCGTTGGGGGGGGTCCTAGCTCCTACAATGAGCAGTTCTTC. Its translation is CSVGGGPSSYNEQFF.

The CDR3 bases are TGTGCCGGTAATAGCGGGAGGGAAGCAGATACGCAGTATTTT. As protein: CAGNSGREADTQYF. The chain employs TRBV2 and TRBJ2-3; 11 positions match TRBD2. Germline V lookup: CDR1 SNHLY, CDR2 FYNNEI. V dropped 11 bases and J dropped 4; count of bases not matched to a gene: 8. This CDR3 contains 14 residues. The variable domain in full, completed from reference TRBV2 and TRBJ2-3, reads EPEVTQTPSHQVTQMGQEVILRCVPISNHLYFYWYRQILGQKVEFLVSFYNNEISEKSEIFDDQFSVERPDGSNFTLKIRSTKLEDSAMYFCAGNSGREADTQYFGPGTRLTVL.

The chain combines TRBV27 with TRBJ2-1; 13 bases fit TRBD2. With V trimmed by 6 bases and J by 4 bases, 6 bases remained unmatched. Germline V lookup: CDR1 MNHEY, CDR2 SMNVEV (reference sequence). The CDR3 runs 16 residues. The DNA for the CDR3 is TGTGCCAGCAGGAGATCGGGACTAGCGGGGTACAATGAGCAGTTCTTC. It is translated as CASRRSGLAGYNEQFF.

This chain links TRBV30 with TRBJ1-2; 9 positions agree with TRBD1. The trim removed 7 bases at V and 7 bases at J, leaving 7 bases unmatched. This CDR3 comprises 12 residues. CDR1 GTSNPN and CDR2 SVGIG come from the germline V gene (reference sequence). The CDR3 DNA sequence: TGTGCCTCCGGACAGGGGCGAGGTGGCTACACCTTC. Its translation: CASGQGRGGYTF. The entire variable domain, with the rest obtained from reference TRBV30 and TRBJ1-2, is as follows: SQTIHQWPATLVQPVGSPLSLECTVEGTSNPNLYWYRQAAGRGLQLLFYSVGIGQISSEVPQNLSASRPQDRQFILSSKKLLLSDSGFYLCASGQGRGGYTFGSGTRLTVV.